This T cell receptor (beta chain) emerged from a study of shared clonotypes between healthy human individuals. The length of the CDR3 is 14 residues. V was cut by 7 bases and J by 3 bases, with 15 bases left in between. The germline V gene encodes CDR1 MNHNS and CDR2 SASEGT. Donors had no recently reported acute infections or vaccinations and were HIV-negative. Sequencing used immunoSEQ multiplex PCR; TCRdb keeps in-frame clones, though not all of them. The table records about 490,000 clones, 79% of them present only once. The chain employs TRBV6-1 and TRBJ1-1; D may be TRBD1 (5 bases). The sample consisted of PBMCs. The source is a middle-aged woman in good health. Some clones in this sample may be carry-over from other donors' samples. CDR3 in amino acids: CASNAGRVDTEAFF. Written as DNA, the CDR3 is TGTGCCAGCAACGCAGGGAGGGTGGACACTGAAGCTTTCTTT.